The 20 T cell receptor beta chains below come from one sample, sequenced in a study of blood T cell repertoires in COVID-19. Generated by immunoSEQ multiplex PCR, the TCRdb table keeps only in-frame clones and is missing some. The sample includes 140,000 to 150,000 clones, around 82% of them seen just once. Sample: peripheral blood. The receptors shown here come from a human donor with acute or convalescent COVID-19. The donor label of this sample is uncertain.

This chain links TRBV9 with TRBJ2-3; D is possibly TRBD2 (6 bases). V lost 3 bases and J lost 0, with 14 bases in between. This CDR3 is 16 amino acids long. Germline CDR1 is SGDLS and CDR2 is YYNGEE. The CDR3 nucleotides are TGTGCCAGCAGCGGCAGGACTACCAAGAGCACAGATACGCAGTATTTT. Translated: CASSGRTTKSTDTQYF.

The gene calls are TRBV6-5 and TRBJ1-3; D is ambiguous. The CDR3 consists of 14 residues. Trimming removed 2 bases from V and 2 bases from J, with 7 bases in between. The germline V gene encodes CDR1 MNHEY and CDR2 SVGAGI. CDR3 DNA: TGTGCCAGCAGTTACGCGGGAGCTGGAAACACCATATATTTT. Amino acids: CASSYAGAGNTIYF.

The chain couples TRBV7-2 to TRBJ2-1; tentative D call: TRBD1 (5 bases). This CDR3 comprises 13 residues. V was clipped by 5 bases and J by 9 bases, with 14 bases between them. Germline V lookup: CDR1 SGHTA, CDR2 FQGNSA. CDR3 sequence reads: CASSPLVGVEQFF. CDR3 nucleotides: TGTGCCAGCAGCCCCCTGGTAGGGGTTGAGCAGTTCTTC.

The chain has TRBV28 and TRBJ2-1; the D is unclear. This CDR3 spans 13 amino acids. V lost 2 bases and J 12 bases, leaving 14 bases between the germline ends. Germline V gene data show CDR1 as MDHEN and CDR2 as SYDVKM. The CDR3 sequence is CASSLPTPGGQFF. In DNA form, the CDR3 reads TGTGCCAGCAGTTTACCGACCCCGGGTGGGCAGTTCTTC.

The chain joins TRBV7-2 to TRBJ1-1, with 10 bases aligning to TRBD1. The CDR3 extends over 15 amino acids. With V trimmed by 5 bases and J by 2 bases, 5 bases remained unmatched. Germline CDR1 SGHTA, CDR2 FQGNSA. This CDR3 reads CASSPWTGGNTEAFF. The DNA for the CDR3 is TGTGCCAGCAGCCCCTGGACAGGGGGAAACACTGAAGCTTTCTTT.

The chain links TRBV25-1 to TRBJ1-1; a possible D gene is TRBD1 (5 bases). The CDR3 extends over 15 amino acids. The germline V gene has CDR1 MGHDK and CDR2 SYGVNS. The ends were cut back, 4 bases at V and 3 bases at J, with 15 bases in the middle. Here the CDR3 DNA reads TGTGCCAGCAGTGGGACATCTTCGGGGGACACTGAAGCTTTCTTT. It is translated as CASSGTSSGDTEAFF.

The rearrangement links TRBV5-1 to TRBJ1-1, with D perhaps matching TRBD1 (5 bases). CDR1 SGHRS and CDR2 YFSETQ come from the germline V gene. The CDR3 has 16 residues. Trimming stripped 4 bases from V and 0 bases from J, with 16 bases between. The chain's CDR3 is CASSESRQSMNTEAFF. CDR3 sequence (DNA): TGCGCCAGCAGCGAATCCCGACAGTCCATGAACACTGAAGCTTTCTTT.

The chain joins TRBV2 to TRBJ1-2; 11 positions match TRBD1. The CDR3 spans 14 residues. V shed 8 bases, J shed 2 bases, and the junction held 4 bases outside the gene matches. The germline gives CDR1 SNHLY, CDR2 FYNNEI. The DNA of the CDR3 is TGTGCCAGCTGGACAGGGGGCGGAAACTATGGCTACACCTTC. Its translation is CASWTGGGNYGYTF.

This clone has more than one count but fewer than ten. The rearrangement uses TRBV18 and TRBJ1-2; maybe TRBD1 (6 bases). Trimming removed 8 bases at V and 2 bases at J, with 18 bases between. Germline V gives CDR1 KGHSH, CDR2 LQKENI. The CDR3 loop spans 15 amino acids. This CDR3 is CASHYGGGDNYGYTF. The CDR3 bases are TGTGCCAGCCATTATGGCGGGGGCGACAACTATGGCTACACCTTC.

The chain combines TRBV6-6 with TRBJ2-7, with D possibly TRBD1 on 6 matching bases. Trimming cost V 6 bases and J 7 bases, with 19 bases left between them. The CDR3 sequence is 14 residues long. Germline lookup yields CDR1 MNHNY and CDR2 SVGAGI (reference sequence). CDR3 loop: CASRDRDTRGEQYF. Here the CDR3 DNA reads TGTGCCAGCAGGGACAGAGACACAAGGGGAGAGCAGTACTTC.

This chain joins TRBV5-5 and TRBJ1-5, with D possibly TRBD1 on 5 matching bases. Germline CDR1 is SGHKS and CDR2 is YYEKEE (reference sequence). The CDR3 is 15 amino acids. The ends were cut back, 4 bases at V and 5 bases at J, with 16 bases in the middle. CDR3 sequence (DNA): TGTGCCAGCAGCGCGGGCCGGGGACTCTATCAGCCCCAGCATTTT. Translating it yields CASSAGRGLYQPQHF.

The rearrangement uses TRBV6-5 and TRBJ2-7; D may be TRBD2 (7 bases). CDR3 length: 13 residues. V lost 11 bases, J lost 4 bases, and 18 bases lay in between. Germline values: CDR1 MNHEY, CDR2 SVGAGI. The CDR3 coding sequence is TGTGCCGCCGGCCGCGCGGGGGCATACGAGCAGTACTTC. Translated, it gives CAAGRAGAYEQYF.

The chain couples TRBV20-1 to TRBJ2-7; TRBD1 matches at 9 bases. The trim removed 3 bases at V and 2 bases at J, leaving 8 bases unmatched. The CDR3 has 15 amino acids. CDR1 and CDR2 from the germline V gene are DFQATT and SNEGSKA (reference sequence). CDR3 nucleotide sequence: TGCAGTGCTAGTGGGGGACAGGGCGATACCTACGAGCAGTACTTC. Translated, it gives CSASGGQGDTYEQYF.

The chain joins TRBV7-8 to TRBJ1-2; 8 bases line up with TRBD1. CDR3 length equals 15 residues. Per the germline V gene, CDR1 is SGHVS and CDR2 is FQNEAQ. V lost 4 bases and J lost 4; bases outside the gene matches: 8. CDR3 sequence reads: CASSYGTGYIYGYTF. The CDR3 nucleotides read TGTGCCAGCAGCTACGGGACAGGATACATCTATGGCTACACCTTC.

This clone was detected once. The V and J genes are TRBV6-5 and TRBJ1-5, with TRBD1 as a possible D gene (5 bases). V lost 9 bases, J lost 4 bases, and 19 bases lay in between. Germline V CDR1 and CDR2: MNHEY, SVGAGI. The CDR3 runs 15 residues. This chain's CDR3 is CASTTIRAGNQPQHF. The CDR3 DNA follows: TGTGCCAGTACTACGATCAGGGCGGGGAATCAGCCCCAGCATTTT.

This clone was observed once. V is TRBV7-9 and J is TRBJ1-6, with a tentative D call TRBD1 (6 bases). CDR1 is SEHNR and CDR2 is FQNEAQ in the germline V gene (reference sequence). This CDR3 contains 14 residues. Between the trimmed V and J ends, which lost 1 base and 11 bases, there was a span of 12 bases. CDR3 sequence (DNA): TGTGCCAGCAGCTTAGTGGGTACAGGGCCACCCCTCCACTTT. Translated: CASSLVGTGPPLHF.

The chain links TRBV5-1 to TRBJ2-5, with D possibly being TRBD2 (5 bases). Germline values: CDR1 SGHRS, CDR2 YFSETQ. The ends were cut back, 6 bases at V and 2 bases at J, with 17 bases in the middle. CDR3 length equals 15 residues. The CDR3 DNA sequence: TGCGCCAGCATTTCCTCGGGATCCCCACAAGAGACCCAGTACTTC. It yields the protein CASISSGSPQETQYF.

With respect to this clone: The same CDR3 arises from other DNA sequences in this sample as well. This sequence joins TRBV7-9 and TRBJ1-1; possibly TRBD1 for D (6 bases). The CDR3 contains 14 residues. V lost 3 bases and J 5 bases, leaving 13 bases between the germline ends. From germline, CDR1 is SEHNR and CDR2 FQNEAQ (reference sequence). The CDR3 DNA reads TGTGCCAGCAGCTTTCAGGGGCCGGGGACTGAAGCTTTCTTT. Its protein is CASSFQGPGTEAFF.

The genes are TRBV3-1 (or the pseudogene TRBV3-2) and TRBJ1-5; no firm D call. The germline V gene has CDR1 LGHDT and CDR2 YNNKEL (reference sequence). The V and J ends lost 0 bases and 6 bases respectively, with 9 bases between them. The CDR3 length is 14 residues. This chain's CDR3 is CASSQDGGTQPQHF. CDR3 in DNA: TGTGCCAGCAGCCAAGACGGAGGCACTCAGCCCCAGCATTTT.

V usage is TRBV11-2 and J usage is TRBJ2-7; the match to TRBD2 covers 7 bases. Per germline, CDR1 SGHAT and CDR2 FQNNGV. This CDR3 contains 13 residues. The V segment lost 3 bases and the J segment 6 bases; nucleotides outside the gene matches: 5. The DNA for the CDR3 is TGTGCCAGCAGCTTGGAGGGAGGGGCCGAGCAGTACTTC. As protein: CASSLEGGAEQYF.